Sequencing of this T cell receptor (beta chain) was carried out in a study of T cells in Graves' hyperthyroidism and ophthalmopathy. Overall study: Peripheral blood collection took place at initial diagnosis, before any treatment. Study-level findings and limits: Appearing also in blood were most of the thyroid clonotypes expanded above 0.001.

This clonotype appeared a single time. Antigen unknown. CDR1 and CDR2 (germline): SGHTA, FQGTGA. The ends lost 2 bases at V and 3 bases at J; junction bases unmatched: 11. The CDR3 runs to 17 residues. RNA transcripts provided the source from which TCR beta CDR3 regions were amplified. Primed by the HTBI set, a first-round RT-PCR was run on the TCR CDR3. One entry per CDR3 protein results from TCRdb running MiXCR on the multiplex PCR reads. The table lists about 620,000 distinct CDR3 sequences, around 15% of them singletons. The sequence was collected from a young woman with Graves' hyperthyroidism. The sequencing input was blood. The chain couples TRBV7-3 to TRBJ2-7, with TRBD2 matching 9 bases. The CDR3: CASSLGLAGTGFYEQYF. Written as DNA, the CDR3 is TGTGCCAGCAGCTTAGGTCTAGCGGGAACCGGATTCTACGAGCAGTACTTC.